This note documents a single T cell receptor beta chain sequence. The CDR3 is made up of 15 amino acids. Per germline, CDR1 SGDLS and CDR2 YYNGEE. Unmatched junction bases numbered 8, after V lost 6 bases and J lost 3 bases. The data stem from a study of regulatory T cells in long-lasting Graves disease. Noted time point: newly diagnosed GD, antithyroid drugs for less than 3 months. The TCR library was prepared using RNA isolated from PBMCs. Graves' disease diagnosis was established per American Thyroid Association guidelines. Those enrolled as patients came out of an endocrinology department in Xi'an, China. Relying on iRepertoire HTBI primers and Arm-PCR of CDR3 regions, the team built TCR beta libraries. Each CDR3 protein is one row after TCRdb ran MiXCR on the multiplex PCR reads. This table holds over 200,000 distinct CDR3 sequences, approximately 20% found once. This sample also appeared in a second study, on T cells in Graves' hyperthyroidism and ophthalmopathy.

This TCR came from a woman under 40 with Graves disease. Sequenced material: peripheral blood mononuclear cells (PBMCs), taken at new diagnosis, from a patient treated with antithyroid drugs. This chain joins TRBV9 and TRBJ1-3, with 8 bases matching TRBD1. CDR3 region: CASTPRTGNGNTIYF. In DNA, the CDR3 is TGTGCCAGCACCCCGAGGACAGGGAATGGAAACACCATATATTTT.